The 25 T cell receptor beta chains given below trace back to one sample, sequenced in a study of cytomegalovirus exposure and HLA in healthy donors. Use of 60 Vbeta and 13 Jbeta primers characterized the PCR. Only in-frame clones appear in the TCRdb table, and some are missing; sequencing was by immunoSEQ multiplex PCR. This sample has 75,000 to 100,000 clones, with approximately 79% found just once. The sequenced sample was PBMCs. These receptors were collected from a woman between 55 and 75 years old in good health and CMV-seropositive.

This chain links TRBV15 with TRBJ2-7; 7 bases line up with TRBD1. The CDR3 has 12 residues. Germline V CDR1 and CDR2: LNHNV, YYDKDF (reference sequence). After removal of 5 bases from V and 3 bases from J, the junction contained 1 base not matched to a gene. CDR3 protein: CATSPGGYEQYF. DNA for the CDR3: TGTGCCACCAGCCCAGGGGGCTACGAGCAGTACTTC.

As DNA, the CDR3 is TGTGCCAGCAGCGCCCCGGGACAGCGGTACGAGCAGTACTTC. Translated: CASSAPGQRYEQYF. The rearrangement uses TRBV5-5 and TRBJ2-7; 7 bases align to TRBD1. This CDR3 is built from 14 residues. Germline trimming cut 4 bases from V and 4 bases from J; bases unmatched to any gene: 8. Per germline, CDR1 SGHKS and CDR2 YYEKEE (reference sequence).

This rearrangement joins TRBV10-3 to TRBJ2-7; 8 bases fit TRBD1. The CDR3 is 15 residues long. V was pared by 2 bases and J by 3 bases, with 6 bases of the junction left unmatched. The germline V gene encodes CDR1 ENHRY and CDR2 SYGVKD. CDR3: CAISEPTGVNYEQYF. The CDR3 DNA follows: TGTGCCATCAGTGAGCCGACAGGGGTCAACTACGAGCAGTACTTC.

The chain joins TRBV6-6 to TRBJ1-2; 7 nucleotides align to TRBD1. V lost 5 bases, J lost 0 bases, and 9 bases stayed unmatched. CDR3 length equals 16 residues. Germline CDR1 and CDR2: MNHNY and SVGAGI (reference sequence). This chain's CDR3 is CASSNGQAISNYGYTF. The CDR3 nucleotides read TGTGCCAGCAGTAACGGACAGGCGATATCTAACTATGGCTACACCTTC.

The chain links TRBV15 to TRBJ2-2; D remains ambiguous. CDR1 LNHNV and CDR2 YYDKDF come from the germline V gene (reference sequence). CDR3 size: 13 residues. V dropped 0 bases and J dropped 7 bases, with 6 bases sitting between them. CDR3 residues: CATSRDQFGELFF. CDR3 nucleotides: TGTGCCACCAGCAGAGACCAATTCGGGGAGCTGTTTTTT.

Here the CDR3 reads CAWTRDRAYNEQFF. CDR3 coding DNA: TGTGCCTGGACCCGGGACAGGGCCTACAATGAGCAGTTCTTC. V gene TRBV30 combines with J gene TRBJ2-1; 9 bases line up with TRBD1. The CDR3 is 14 residues long. Germline-derived CDR1 and CDR2 are GTSNPN and SVGIG (reference sequence). Trimming at V came to 4 bases and at J to 2 bases, leaving 3 bases not matched to a gene.

A single count supports this clone. V gene TRBV19 combines with J gene TRBJ2-3; 16 bases fit TRBD2. V shed 5 bases, J shed 6 bases, and the junction held 8 bases outside the gene matches. Germline CDR1 and CDR2: LNHDA and SQIVND (reference sequence). CDR3 length: 17 amino acids. CDR3 nucleotides: TGTGCCAGTAGTTCCCCCCCGGGACTAGCGGGGGGGGATACGCAGTATTTT. The encoded protein is CASSSPPGLAGGDTQYF.

The J gene is TRBJ1-2, the V gene TRBV10-3, with no clear D. V was pared by 0 bases and J by 5 bases, with 10 bases between. Germline V CDR1 and CDR2: ENHRY, SYGVKD. There are 14 residues in the CDR3. The CDR3 DNA is TGTGCCATCAGTGAGTCAACTACGGGGTATGGCTACACCTTC. Amino acid sequence: CAISESTTGYGYTF.

This sequence joins TRBV15 and TRBJ2-1, with D maybe TRBD2 (6 bases). The CDR3 runs 16 residues. Germline V CDR1 and CDR2: LNHNV, YYDKDF (reference sequence). Trimming removed 0 bases from V and 5 bases from J, with 14 bases in between. CDR3 region: CATSRDYTGTHNEQFF. The CDR3 DNA follows: TGTGCCACCAGCAGAGATTACACCGGGACTCACAATGAGCAGTTCTTC.

The chain carries TRBV7-8 and TRBJ2-3; 14 nucleotides line up with TRBD2. CDR3 size: 17 residues. CDR1 is SGHVS, CDR2 FQNEAQ, per germline. V shed 1 base, J shed 5 bases, and the junction held 5 bases outside the gene matches. In DNA, the CDR3 is TGTGCCAGCAGCTTAGTGGGGACTAGCGGGAGTGGAGATACGCAGTATTTT. It specifies CASSLVGTSGSGDTQYF.

This chain connects TRBV11-2 to TRBJ1-1; D is undetermined. This CDR3 has 15 amino acids. CDR1 SGHAT and CDR2 FQNNGV come from the germline V gene. The V end lost 0 bases, the J end lost 0 bases, and 8 bases lay between the germline ends. CDR3 nucleotide sequence: TGTGCCAGCAGCTTAGATTCACTCCTGAACACTGAAGCTTTCTTT. It is translated as CASSLDSLLNTEAFF.

CDR3 amino acids: CASSTHGTSYEQYF. In nucleotides, the CDR3 is TGTGCCAGCAGCACCCACGGGACTTCGTACGAGCAGTACTTC. The rearrangement joins TRBV11-1 to TRBJ2-7, with D perhaps TRBD2 (6 bases). Trimming cost V 5 bases and J 4 bases, with 15 bases left between them. The length of the CDR3 is 14 residues. Germline CDR1 reads SGHAT; CDR2 reads FQDESV (reference sequence).

This sequence joins TRBV29-1 and TRBJ1-1, with 8 bases that match TRBD1. V dropped 7 bases and J dropped 1; count of bases not matched to a gene: 5. CDR1 is SQVTM, CDR2 ANQGSEA, per germline. This CDR3 contains 13 residues. The DNA of the CDR3 is TGCAGCGCTTTGACAGGGGAGAACACTGAAGCTTTCTTT. Translating it yields CSALTGENTEAFF.

The genes are TRBV11-1 and TRBJ1-2; TRBD1 might be the D (5 bases). The germline CDR1 and CDR2 sequences are SGHAT and FQDESV (reference sequence). This CDR3 is built from 15 residues. V lost 5 bases, J lost 4 bases, and 17 bases lay in between. The CDR3: CASSQQGGAGYGYTF. DNA of the CDR3: TGTGCCAGCAGCCAGCAGGGAGGCGCAGGCTATGGCTACACCTTC.

In its sample, this clone was seen a few times. The chain joins TRBV5-4 to TRBJ2-7, with D possibly TRBD2 on 6 matching bases. The CDR3 runs to 15 residues. Germline loops: CDR1 SGHNT, CDR2 YYREEE (reference sequence). V was shortened by 3 bases and J by 3 bases, with 16 bases between the two germline ends. The CDR3 DNA reads as TGTGCCAGCAGCTCGGAGGGACCCTTCCGCTACGAGCAGTACTTC. Translated: CASSSEGPFRYEQYF.

This clone was seen a few times. The V call is TRBV6-5, the J call TRBJ1-2, with TRBD1 matching 9 bases. The CDR3 extends over 13 amino acids. Germline CDR1 reads MNHEY; CDR2 reads SVGAGI. V trimming: 6 bases; J trimming: 7 bases; junction bases outside the gene matches: 6. CDR3 sequence: CASRQQGALGYTF. Written as DNA, the CDR3 is TGTGCCAGCAGACAACAGGGGGCGCTTGGCTACACCTTC.

This clone has a handful of counts. The V call is TRBV2, the J call TRBJ1-3; no clear D gene. CDR1 and CDR2 (germline): SNHLY, FYNNEI. Between the trimmed V and J ends, which lost 8 bases and 0 bases, there was a span of 8 bases. The CDR3 consists of 13 residues. This chain's CDR3 is CASCRGSGNTIYF. Written as DNA, the CDR3 is TGTGCCAGCTGCCGGGGCTCTGGAAACACCATATATTTT.

The chain carries TRBV5-1 and TRBJ2-3; tentative D call: TRBD2 (6 bases). CDR1 is SGHRS, CDR2 YFSETQ, per germline. Trimming stripped 4 bases from V and 2 bases from J, with 17 bases between. CDR3 length: 16 residues. The CDR3 region is CASSPGRDLATDTQYF. In nucleotides, the CDR3 is TGCGCCAGCAGCCCAGGCCGGGACTTAGCCACAGATACGCAGTATTTT. The full variable domain, rest sourced from reference TRBV5-1 and TRBJ2-3, is KAGVTQTPRYLIKTRGQQVTLSCSPISGHRSVSWYQQTPGQGLQFLFEYFSETQRNKGNFPGRFSGRQFSNSRSEMNVSTLELGDSALYLCASSPGRDLATDTQYFGPGTRLTVL.

The chain uses TRBV2 and TRBJ2-5; 9 positions match TRBD1. V shed 6 bases and J 5 bases; nucleotides not matched to a gene: 13. Germline values: CDR1 SNHLY, CDR2 FYNNEI. CDR3 length: 16 amino acids. Here the CDR3 DNA reads TGTGCCAGCAGCAATCCGGGACAGGGAATTTTGGAGACCCAGTACTTC. Translation: CASSNPGQGILETQYF.

The V and J genes are TRBV27 and TRBJ1-4; TRBD1 agrees at 7 bases. The trim removed 4 bases at V and 5 bases at J, leaving 16 bases unmatched. This CDR3 has 18 residues. The germline V gene encodes CDR1 MNHEY and CDR2 SMNVEV (reference sequence). In DNA form, the CDR3 reads TGTGCCAGCAGTTCAAGGCGGACAGGTTACGATTTGAATGAAAAACTGTTTTTT. This codes for CASSSRRTGYDLNEKLFF.

This sequence joins TRBV10-3 and TRBJ2-7; 8 bases fit TRBD1. V shed 7 bases and J 2 bases; nucleotides not matched to a gene: 4. This CDR3 is 13 amino acids long. The germline V gene has CDR1 ENHRY and CDR2 SYGVKD. CDR3 sequence reads: CAINEQGAYEQYF. CDR3 bases: TGTGCCATCAATGAACAGGGGGCCTACGAGCAGTACTTC.

This chain joins TRBV6-1 and TRBJ2-3; 10 nucleotides align to TRBD1. The CDR3 length is 12 residues. The V gene's germline CDR1 is MNHNS and CDR2 SASEGT. The ends lost 6 bases at V and 14 bases at J; junction bases unmatched: 8. CDR3 nucleotides: TGTGCCAGCAGATTGGGGGGGACAGGGGTGTATTTT. Protein product: CASRLGGTGVYF.

This clone is a singleton in its sample. V usage is TRBV4-1 and J usage is TRBJ2-3, with 12 bases fitting TRBD2. CDR1 MGHRA and CDR2 YSYEKL come from the germline V gene. The length of the CDR3 is 16 residues. With 6 bases clipped from V and 3 bases from J, the junction kept 7 bases outside the gene matches. The CDR3 loop reads CASSPLLAGGTDTQYF. In nucleotides, the CDR3 is TGCGCCAGCAGTCCCCTTCTAGCGGGAGGGACAGATACGCAGTATTTT.

CDR3: CASSQDQGLQETQYF. The CDR3 coding sequence is TGTGCCAGCAGCCAAGATCAGGGGCTCCAAGAGACCCAGTACTTC. The chain has TRBV4-2 and TRBJ2-5; perhaps TRBD1 as D (6 bases). This CDR3 has 15 amino acids. The V end was cut by 0 bases, the J end by 1 base, with 9 bases between. CDR1 and CDR2 (germline): LGHNA, YNFKEQ.

This clone came up once. The chain uses TRBV11-2 and TRBJ2-1; 7 nucleotides align to TRBD2. Germline trimming cut 5 bases from V and 5 bases from J; bases unmatched to any gene: 9. The CDR3 is 15 residues long. Looked up from germline, CDR1 is SGHAT and CDR2 is FQNNGV. CDR3 sequence reads: CASSQPGRADNEQFF. CDR3 DNA: TGTGCCAGCAGCCAACCGGGGAGGGCCGACAATGAGCAGTTCTTC.